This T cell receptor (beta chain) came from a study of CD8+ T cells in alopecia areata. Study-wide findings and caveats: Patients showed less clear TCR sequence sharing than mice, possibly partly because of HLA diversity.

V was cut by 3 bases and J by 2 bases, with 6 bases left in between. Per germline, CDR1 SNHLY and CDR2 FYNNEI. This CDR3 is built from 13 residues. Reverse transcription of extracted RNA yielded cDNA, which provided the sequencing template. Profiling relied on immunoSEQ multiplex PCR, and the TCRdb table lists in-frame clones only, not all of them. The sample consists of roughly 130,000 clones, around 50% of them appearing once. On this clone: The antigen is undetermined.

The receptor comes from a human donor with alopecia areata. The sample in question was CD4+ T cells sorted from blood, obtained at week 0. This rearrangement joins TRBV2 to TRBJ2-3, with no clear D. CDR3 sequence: CASSDQTTDTQYF. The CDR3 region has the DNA TGTGCCAGCAGTGACCAAACCACAGATACGCAGTATTTT.